These T cell receptor beta chains were read from a single sample in a study of T cell repertoires in cytomegalovirus infection. TCRdb processed the reads anew with MiXCR; each CDR3 protein has one entry. The table lists 750,000 to 900,000 distinct CDR3 sequences, roughly 29% of them singletons. Their antigens remain unidentified. Specimen: cultured CD8+ T cells from PBMCs, collected from culture after CMV antigen stimulation. The origin of the receptors is a human donor in good health (CMV status not recorded). Some clones in this sample may be carry-over from other donors' samples. Both conserved end residues are part of each CDR3. Fields, in order: V gene, clone size, J gene, D gene, CDR3 DNA, CDR3 protein. A D gene is named only where the DNA matches it firmly. Clone size is stated in some rows and not others, as once, few, many or a class when expanded.

v_call: TRBV20-1
clone_size: NA
j_call: TRBJ1-2
d_call: NA
cdr3_nt: TGCAGTGCTAGAGATTTCCCTATCGGCTACACCTTC
cdr3_aa: CSARDFPIGYTF

v_call: TRBV12-3/TRBV12-4
clone_size: NA
j_call: TRBJ2-1
d_call: TRBD2
cdr3_nt: TGTGCCGGCTCCTCTGGGACTAGCGGCTACAATGAGCAGTTCTTC
cdr3_aa: CAGSSGTSGYNEQFF

v_call: TRBV27
clone_size: NA
j_call: TRBJ2-1
d_call: NA
cdr3_nt: TGTGCCAGCAGCTCGGGGATCTACAATGAGCAGTTCTTC
cdr3_aa: CASSSGIYNEQFF

v_call: TRBV6-5
clone_size: NA
j_call: TRBJ2-7
d_call: NA
cdr3_nt: TGTGCCAGCAGTTACACAGATGGGGGCTACGAGCAGTACTTC
cdr3_aa: CASSYTDGGYEQYF

v_call: TRBV6-6
clone_size: NA
j_call: TRBJ2-3
d_call: TRBD2
cdr3_nt: TGTGCCAGCAGTTACGGGAGGGAGTCAGATACGCAGTATTTT
cdr3_aa: CASSYGRESDTQYF

v_call: TRBV12-5
clone_size: NA
j_call: TRBJ2-1
d_call: NA
cdr3_nt: TGTGCTAGTGGTTTTCCTGGGCCCTACAATGAGCAGTTCTTC
cdr3_aa: CASGFPGPYNEQFF

v_call: TRBV10-1
clone_size: NA
j_call: TRBJ2-5
d_call: NA
cdr3_nt: TGCGCCAGCAGTGAAGGATACGAAGAGACCCAGTACTTC
cdr3_aa: CASSEGYEETQYF

v_call: TRBV6-5
clone_size: NA
j_call: TRBJ2-3
d_call: TRBD2
cdr3_nt: TGTGCCAGCAGAGTTAGCGGGGCTAGCACAGATACGCAGTATTTT
cdr3_aa: CASRVSGASTDTQYF

v_call: TRBV12-5
clone_size: few
j_call: TRBJ1-5
d_call: NA
cdr3_nt: TGTGCTAGTGGTTGGAACTTGAATCAGCCCCAGCATTTT
cdr3_aa: CASGWNLNQPQHF

v_call: TRBV7-9
clone_size: few
j_call: TRBJ2-3
d_call: TRBD1
cdr3_nt: TGTGCCAGCAGCTCCCGGGACAGGGAGAAAGATACGCAGTATTTT
cdr3_aa: CASSSRDREKDTQYF

v_call: TRBV25-1
clone_size: many
j_call: TRBJ1-1
d_call: TRBD1
cdr3_nt: TGTGCCAGCAGTGAGCGGGGAGGGACAGTGAACACTGAAGCTTTCTTT
cdr3_aa: CASSERGGTVNTEAFF

v_call: TRBV7-6
clone_size: many
j_call: TRBJ2-2
d_call: NA
cdr3_nt: TGTGCCAGCAGCCCTGGGGTTGTGACCGGGGAGCTGTTTTTT
cdr3_aa: CASSPGVVTGELFF

v_call: TRBV27
clone_size: NA
j_call: TRBJ1-1
d_call: NA
cdr3_nt: TGTGCCAGCAGTTTCGGACGCGGCTTTGCTGAAGCTTTCTTT
cdr3_aa: CASSFGRGFAEAFF

v_call: TRBV7-4
clone_size: NA
j_call: TRBJ2-7
d_call: NA
cdr3_nt: TGTGCCAGCAGCTTAGTGTCAGCCACCTACGAGCAGTACTTC
cdr3_aa: CASSLVSATYEQYF

v_call: TRBV5-4
clone_size: NA
j_call: TRBJ2-3
d_call: TRBD2
cdr3_nt: TGTGCCAGCAGCGGCGATAGCGGGGGGCCCACAGATACGCAGTATTTT
cdr3_aa: CASSGDSGGPTDTQYF

v_call: TRBV7-6
clone_size: NA
j_call: TRBJ2-7
d_call: NA
cdr3_nt: TGTGCCAGCAGCTTACCAGTCTCCTACGAGCAGTACTTC
cdr3_aa: CASSLPVSYEQYF

v_call: TRBV27
clone_size: NA
j_call: TRBJ2-7
d_call: NA
cdr3_nt: TGTGCCAGCAGAAAGGGAGGAAACGAGCAGTACTTC
cdr3_aa: CASRKGGNEQYF

v_call: TRBV25-1
clone_size: NA
j_call: TRBJ1-1
d_call: TRBD1
cdr3_nt: TGTGCCAGCAGTGAAATCACAATGGTTGGGACAGGGAGTTGGGACACTGAAGCTTTCTTT
cdr3_aa: CASSEITMVGTGSWDTEAFF

v_call: TRBV7-9
clone_size: few
j_call: TRBJ2-3
d_call: TRBD2
cdr3_nt: TGTGCCAGCAGCCGGAGACTAGCGGGGGGACGAGATACGCAGTATTTT
cdr3_aa: CASSRRLAGGRDTQYF

v_call: TRBV20-1
clone_size: NA
j_call: TRBJ1-5
d_call: NA
cdr3_nt: TGCAGTGCTAGACAGTATAGCAATCAGCCCCAGCATTTT
cdr3_aa: CSARQYSNQPQHF